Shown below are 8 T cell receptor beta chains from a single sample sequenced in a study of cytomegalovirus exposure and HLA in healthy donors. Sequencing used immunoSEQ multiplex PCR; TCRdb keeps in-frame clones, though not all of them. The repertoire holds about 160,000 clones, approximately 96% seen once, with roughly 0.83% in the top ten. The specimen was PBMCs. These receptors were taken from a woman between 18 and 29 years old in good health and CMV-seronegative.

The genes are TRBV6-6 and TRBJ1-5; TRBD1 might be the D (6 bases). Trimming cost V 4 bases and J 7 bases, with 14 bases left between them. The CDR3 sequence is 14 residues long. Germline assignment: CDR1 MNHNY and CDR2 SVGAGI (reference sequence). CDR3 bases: TGTGCCAGCAGTTCAGGGGAGCGTGGACAGCCCCAGCATTTT. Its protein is CASSSGERGQPQHF.

The CDR3 protein is CASRSLAGGYEQYF. The CDR3 DNA reads TGTGCCAGCAGGAGCCTAGCGGGCGGCTACGAGCAGTACTTC. The chain has TRBV27 and TRBJ2-7; 8 bases map to TRBD2. The CDR3 totals 14 residues. CDR1 is MNHEY, CDR2 SMNVEV, per germline (reference sequence). V lost 6 bases, J lost 3 bases, and 7 bases stayed unmatched.

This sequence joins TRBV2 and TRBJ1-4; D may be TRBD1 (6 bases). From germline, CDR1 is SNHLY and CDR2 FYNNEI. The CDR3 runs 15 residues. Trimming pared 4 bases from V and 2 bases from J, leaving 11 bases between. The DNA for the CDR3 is TGTGCCAGCAGTGCCACAGGGATGACTAATGAAAAACTGTTTTTT. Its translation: CASSATGMTNEKLFF.

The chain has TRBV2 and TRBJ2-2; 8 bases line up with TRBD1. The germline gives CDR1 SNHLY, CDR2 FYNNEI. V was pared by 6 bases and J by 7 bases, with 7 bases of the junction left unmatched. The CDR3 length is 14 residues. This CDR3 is CASRRTGSGGELFF. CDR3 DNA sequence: TGTGCCAGCAGAAGGACAGGGAGCGGCGGGGAGCTGTTTTTT.

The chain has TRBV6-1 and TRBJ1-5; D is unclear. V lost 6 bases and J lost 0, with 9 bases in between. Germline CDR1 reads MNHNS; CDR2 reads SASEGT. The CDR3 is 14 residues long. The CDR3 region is CASRLGASNQPQHF. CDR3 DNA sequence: TGTGCCAGCAGGCTCGGAGCTAGCAATCAGCCCCAGCATTTT.

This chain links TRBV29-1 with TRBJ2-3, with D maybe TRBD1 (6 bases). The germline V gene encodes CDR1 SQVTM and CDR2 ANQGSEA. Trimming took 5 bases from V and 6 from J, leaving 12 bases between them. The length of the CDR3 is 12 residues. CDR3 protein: CSVYRVLDTQYF. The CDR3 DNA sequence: TGCAGCGTTTACAGGGTCTTGGATACGCAGTATTTT.

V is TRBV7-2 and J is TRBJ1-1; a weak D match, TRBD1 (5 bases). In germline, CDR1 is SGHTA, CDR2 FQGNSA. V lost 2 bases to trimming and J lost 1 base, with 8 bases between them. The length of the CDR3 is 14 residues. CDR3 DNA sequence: TGTGCCAGCAGCTTAAGACAGACGAACACTGAAGCTTTCTTT. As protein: CASSLRQTNTEAFF. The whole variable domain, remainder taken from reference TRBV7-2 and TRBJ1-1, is GAGVSQSPSNKVTEKGKDVELRCDPISGHTALYWYRQSLGQGLEFLIYFQGNSAPDKSGLPSDRFSAERTGGSVSTLTIQRTQQEDSAVYLCASSLRQTNTEAFFGQGTRLTVV.

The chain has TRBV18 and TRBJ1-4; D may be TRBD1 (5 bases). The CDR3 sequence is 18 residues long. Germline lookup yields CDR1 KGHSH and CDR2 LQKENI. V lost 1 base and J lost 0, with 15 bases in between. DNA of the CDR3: TGTGCCAGCTCACCACAGGGGTTCGGCGGATCAACTAATGAAAAACTGTTTTTT. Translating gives CASSPQGFGGSTNEKLFF.